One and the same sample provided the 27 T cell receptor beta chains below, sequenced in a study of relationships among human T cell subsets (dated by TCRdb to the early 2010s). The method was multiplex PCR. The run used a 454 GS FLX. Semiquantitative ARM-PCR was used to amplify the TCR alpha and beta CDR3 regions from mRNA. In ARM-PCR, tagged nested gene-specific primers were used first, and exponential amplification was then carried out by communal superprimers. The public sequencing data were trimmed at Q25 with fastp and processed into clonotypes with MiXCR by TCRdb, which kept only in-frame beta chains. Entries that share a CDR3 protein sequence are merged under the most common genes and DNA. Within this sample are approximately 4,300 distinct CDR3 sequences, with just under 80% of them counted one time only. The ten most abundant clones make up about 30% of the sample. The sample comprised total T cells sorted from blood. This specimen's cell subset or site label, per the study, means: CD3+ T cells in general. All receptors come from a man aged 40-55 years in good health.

The CDR3 loop reads CASSFSDSNQPQHF. CDR3 nucleotide sequence: TGTGCCAGCAGCTTTTCAGATAGCAATCAGCCCCAGCATTTT. This sequence joins TRBV7-9 and TRBJ1-5, with D hard to call. The CDR3 spans 14 residues. V lost 3 bases and J lost 0, with 6 bases in between. Germline CDR1 reads SEHNR; CDR2 reads FQNEAQ (reference sequence).

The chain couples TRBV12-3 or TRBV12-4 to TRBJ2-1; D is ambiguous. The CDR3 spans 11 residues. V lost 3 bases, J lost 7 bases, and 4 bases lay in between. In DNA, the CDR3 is TGTGCCAGCAGTTTGAGTAATGAGCAGTTCTTC. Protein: CASSLSNEQFF.

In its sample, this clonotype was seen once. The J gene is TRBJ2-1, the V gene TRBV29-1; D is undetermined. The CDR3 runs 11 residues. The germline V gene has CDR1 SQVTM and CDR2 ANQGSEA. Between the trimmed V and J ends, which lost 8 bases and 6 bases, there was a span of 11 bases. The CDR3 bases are TGCAGCACTCGACTGAGCAATGAGCAGTTCTTC. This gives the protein CSTRLSNEQFF.

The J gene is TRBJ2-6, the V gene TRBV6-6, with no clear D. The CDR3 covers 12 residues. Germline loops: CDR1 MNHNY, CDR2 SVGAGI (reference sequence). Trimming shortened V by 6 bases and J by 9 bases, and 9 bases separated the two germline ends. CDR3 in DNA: TGTGCCAGCAGCTCAACGATCAACGTCCTGACTTTC. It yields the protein CASSSTINVLTF.

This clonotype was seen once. CDR3 DNA: TGTGCCAGCAGCTCAGCGGGGACAGAGACCCAGTACTTC. Its translation: CASSSAGTETQYF. The chain uses TRBV28 and TRBJ2-5; the match to TRBD2 covers 7 bases. In germline, CDR1 is MDHEN, CDR2 SYDVKM. J lost 4 bases, V lost 6 bases, and 5 bases had no gene match. This CDR3 is 13 amino acids long.

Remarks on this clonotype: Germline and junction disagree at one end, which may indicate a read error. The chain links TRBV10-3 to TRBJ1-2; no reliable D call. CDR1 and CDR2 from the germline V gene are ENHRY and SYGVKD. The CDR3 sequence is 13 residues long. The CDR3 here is CAISPARNFGYTF. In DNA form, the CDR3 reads TGTGCCATCAGTCCGGCAAGGAACTTTGGCTACACCTTC.

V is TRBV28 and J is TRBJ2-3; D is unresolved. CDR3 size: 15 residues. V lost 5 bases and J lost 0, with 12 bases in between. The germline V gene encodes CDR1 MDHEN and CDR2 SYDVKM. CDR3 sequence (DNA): TGTGCCAGCAGTCCCAGCACGGCGAGCACAGATACGCAGTATTTT. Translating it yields CASSPSTASTDTQYF. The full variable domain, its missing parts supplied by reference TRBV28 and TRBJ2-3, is DVKVTQSSRYLVKRTGEKVFLECVQDMDHENMFWYRQDPGLGLRLIYFSYDVKMKEKGDIPEGYSVSREKKERFSLILESASTNQTSMYLCASSPSTASTDTQYFGPGTRLTVL.

The CDR3 DNA reads TGTGCCATCACCGGGACTATCTACAATGAGCAGTTCTTC. Protein sequence: CAITGTIYNEQFF. This chain uses TRBV10-3 with TRBJ2-1; 7 bases are a match to TRBD2. CDR3 length equals 13 residues. Germline lookup yields CDR1 ENHRY and CDR2 SYGVKD. The ends lost 7 bases at V and 3 bases at J; junction bases unmatched: 3.

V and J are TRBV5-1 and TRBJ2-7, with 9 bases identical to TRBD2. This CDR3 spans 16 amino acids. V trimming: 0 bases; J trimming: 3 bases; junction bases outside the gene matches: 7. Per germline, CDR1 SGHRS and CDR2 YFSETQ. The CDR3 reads CASSLAATSGHYEQYF. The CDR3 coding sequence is TGCGCCAGCAGCTTGGCCGCGACTAGCGGACACTACGAGCAGTACTTC.

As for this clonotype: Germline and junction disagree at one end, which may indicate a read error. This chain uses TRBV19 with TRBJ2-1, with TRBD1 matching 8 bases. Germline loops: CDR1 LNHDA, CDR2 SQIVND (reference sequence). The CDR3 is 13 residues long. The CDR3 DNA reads TGTGCCAGTCGACAGGGGACCTACAGTGAGCAGTTCTTC. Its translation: CASRQGTYSEQFF.

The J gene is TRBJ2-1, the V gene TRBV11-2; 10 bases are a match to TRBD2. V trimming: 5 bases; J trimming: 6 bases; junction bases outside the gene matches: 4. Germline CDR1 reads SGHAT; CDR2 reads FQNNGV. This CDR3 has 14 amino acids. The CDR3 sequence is CASSKREGLNEQFF. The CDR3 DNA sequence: TGTGCCAGCAGCAAGCGGGAGGGCCTCAATGAGCAGTTCTTC.

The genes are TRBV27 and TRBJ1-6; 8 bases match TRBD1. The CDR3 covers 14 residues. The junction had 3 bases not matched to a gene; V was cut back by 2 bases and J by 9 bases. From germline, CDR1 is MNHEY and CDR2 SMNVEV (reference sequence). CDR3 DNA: TGTGCCAGCAGTTTAGGGACAGGATTTTCACCCCTCCACTTT. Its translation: CASSLGTGFSPLHF.

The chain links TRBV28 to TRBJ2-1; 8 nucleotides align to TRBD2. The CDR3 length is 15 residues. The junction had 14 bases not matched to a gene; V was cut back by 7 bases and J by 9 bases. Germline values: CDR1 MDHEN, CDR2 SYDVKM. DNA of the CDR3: TGTGCCAGCACAACGAGGGGCAGCGGGAGTAGTGAGCAGTTCTTC. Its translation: CASTTRGSGSSEQFF.

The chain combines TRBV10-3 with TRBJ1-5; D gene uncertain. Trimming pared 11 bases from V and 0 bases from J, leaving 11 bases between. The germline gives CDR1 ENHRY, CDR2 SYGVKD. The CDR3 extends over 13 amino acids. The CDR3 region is CAHGSGSNQPQHF. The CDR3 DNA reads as TGTGCCCACGGCTCGGGTAGCAATCAGCCCCAGCATTTT.

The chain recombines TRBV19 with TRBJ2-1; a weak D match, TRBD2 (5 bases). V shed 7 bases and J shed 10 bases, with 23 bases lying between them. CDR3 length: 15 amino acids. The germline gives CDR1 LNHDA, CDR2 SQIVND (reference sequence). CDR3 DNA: TGTGCCAGTACCGCGAACGGACTGAGGATAGGGGAGCAGTTCTTC. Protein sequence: CASTANGLRIGEQFF.

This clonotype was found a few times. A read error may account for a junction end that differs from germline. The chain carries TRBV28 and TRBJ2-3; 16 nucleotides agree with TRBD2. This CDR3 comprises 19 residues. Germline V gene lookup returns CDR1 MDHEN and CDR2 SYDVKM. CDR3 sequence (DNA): TGTGCCAGCAGCCTAATCCCGGGACTAGCGGGGGGGAGCACAGATACACAGTATTTT. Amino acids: CASSLIPGLAGGSTDTQYF.

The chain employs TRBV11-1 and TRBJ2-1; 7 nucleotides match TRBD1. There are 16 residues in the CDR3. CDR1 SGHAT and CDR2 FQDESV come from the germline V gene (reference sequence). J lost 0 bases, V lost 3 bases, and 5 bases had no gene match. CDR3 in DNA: TGTGCCAGCAGCTTCAGACAGGGCCTCTCCTACAATGAGCAGTTCTTC. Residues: CASSFRQGLSYNEQFF.

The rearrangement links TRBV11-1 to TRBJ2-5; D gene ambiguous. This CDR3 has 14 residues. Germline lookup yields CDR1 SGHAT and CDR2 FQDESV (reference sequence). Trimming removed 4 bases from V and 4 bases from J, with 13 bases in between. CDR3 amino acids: CASSSGQAGETQYF. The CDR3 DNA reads TGTGCCAGCAGCTCCGGCCAGGCTGGAGAGACCCAGTACTTC.

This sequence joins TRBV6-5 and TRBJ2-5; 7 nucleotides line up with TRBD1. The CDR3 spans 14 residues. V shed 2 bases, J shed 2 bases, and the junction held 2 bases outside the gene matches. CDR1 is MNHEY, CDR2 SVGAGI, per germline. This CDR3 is CASSYGDRQETQYF. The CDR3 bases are TGTGCCAGCAGTTACGGGGACAGACAAGAGACCCAGTACTTC.

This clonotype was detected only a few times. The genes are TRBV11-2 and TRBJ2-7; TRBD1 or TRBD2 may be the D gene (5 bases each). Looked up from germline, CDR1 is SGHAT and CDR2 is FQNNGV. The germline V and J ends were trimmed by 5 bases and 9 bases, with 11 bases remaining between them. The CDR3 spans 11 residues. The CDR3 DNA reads TGTGCCAGCAGCCAGACTGGGGGGCAGTACTTC. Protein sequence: CASSQTGGQYF.

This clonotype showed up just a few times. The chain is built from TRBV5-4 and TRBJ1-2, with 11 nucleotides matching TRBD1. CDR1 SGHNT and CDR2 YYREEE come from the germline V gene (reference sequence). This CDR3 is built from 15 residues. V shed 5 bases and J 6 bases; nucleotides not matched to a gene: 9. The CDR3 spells CASSYGGQGEHGYTF. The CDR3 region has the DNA TGTGCCAGCAGTTATGGGGGACAGGGGGAACATGGCTACACCTTC.

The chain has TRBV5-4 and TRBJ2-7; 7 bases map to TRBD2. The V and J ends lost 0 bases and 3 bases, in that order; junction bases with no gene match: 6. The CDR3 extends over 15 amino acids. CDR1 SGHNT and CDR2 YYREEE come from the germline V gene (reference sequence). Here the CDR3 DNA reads TGTGCCAGCAGCTTGGAGATCGGGAGGAGCTACGAGCAGTACTTC. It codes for CASSLEIGRSYEQYF.

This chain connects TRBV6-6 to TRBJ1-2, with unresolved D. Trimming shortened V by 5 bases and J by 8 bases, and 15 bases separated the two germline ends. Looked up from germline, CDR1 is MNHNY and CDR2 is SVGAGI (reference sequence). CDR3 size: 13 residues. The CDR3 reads CASSEAPDWGYTF. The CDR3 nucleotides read TGTGCCAGCAGTGAAGCGCCGGACTGGGGCTACACCTTC.

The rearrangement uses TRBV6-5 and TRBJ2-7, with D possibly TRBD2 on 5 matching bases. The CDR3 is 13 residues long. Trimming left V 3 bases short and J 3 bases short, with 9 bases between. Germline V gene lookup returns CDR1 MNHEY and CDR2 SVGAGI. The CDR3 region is CASSYGRGYEQYF. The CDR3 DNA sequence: TGTGCCAGCAGTTATGGACGGGGCTACGAGCAGTACTTC.

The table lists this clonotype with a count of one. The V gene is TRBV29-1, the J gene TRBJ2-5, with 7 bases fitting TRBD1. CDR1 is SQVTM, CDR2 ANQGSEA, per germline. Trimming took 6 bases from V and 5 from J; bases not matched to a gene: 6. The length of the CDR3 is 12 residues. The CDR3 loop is CSVGTDGETQYF. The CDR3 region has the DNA TGCAGCGTCGGGACAGATGGGGAGACCCAGTACTTC.

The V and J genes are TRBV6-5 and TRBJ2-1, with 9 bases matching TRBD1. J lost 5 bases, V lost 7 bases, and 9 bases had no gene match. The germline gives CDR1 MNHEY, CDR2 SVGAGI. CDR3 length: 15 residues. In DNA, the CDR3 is TGTGCCAGCACCCCTACACAGGGGGCAAACAATGAGCAGTTCTTC. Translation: CASTPTQGANNEQFF.

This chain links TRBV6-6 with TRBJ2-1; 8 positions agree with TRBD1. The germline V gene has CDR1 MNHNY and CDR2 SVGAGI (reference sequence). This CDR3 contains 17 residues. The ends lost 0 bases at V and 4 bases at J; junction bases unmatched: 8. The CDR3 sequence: CASSYSYRDRRYNEQFF. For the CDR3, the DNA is TGTGCCAGCAGTTACTCCTACCGGGACAGGAGGTACAATGAGCAGTTCTTC.